The TCR beta chain described here comes from a study of shared clonotypes between healthy human individuals. Study-level points and caveats: What naive subsets generally showed was a larger estimated richness than memory subsets showed. Rarefaction revealed incomplete sorted-subset sequencing despite large depth.

Positively selected for CCR7, the CD45RO-negative cells used as naive CD8 cells excluded terminally differentiated effector memory CD45RA+ cells. Each sample came from a Caucasian adult donor living in Nashville, Tennessee. Per the original methods: As immunoSEQ supplied junction-only sequences (without quality scores), filtering differed. Measured with immunoSEQ multiplex PCR; TCRdb has only the in-frame clones, and not every one. The D gene and trimming were derived from the DNA, and the V and J assignments and clone size from that table. Of over 2 million clones listed, around 96% were seen once; the top ten hold roughly 1%. This clone has a handful of counts. Its antigen is currently unknown. The sample has other DNA sequences that encode this CDR3 too. This receptor was taken from a man aged 18 to 29 in good health. Sequences were obtained from naive CD8+ T cells sorted from blood.

The CDR3 reads CASSPRDSYEQYF. The CDR3 bases are TGCGCCAGCAGCCCCAGGGACTCCTACGAGCAGTACTTC. The rearrangement links TRBV4-1 to TRBJ2-7, with D perhaps matching TRBD1 (5 bases). Germline V CDR1 and CDR2: MGHRA, YSYEKL. V was trimmed by 4 bases and J by 0 bases, leaving 7 bases between them. The length of the CDR3 is 13 residues.